Listed below are T cell receptor beta chains from one sample, sequenced in a study of beta chain features in type 1 diabetes. The data were produced by immunoSEQ multiplex PCR, yet TCRdb's version contains in-frame clones alone and is incomplete. Seen here are 220,000 or so clones, under 70% observed once, and the top ten hold approximately 0.053%. What was sequenced was naive CD4+ T cells from blood. The source is a man aged 30-40 years in good health. Each CDR3 is given with its conserved first and last residue. Each record gives: V gene, J gene, D gene, clone size, CDR3 length, CDR3 DNA, CDR3 protein. The D gene is left open where the match is weak. Clone size is given for some rows only: seen once, a few or many times, or a class if the clone is expanded.

V gene: TRBV30; J gene: TRBJ2-4; D gene: TRBD2; clone size: few; CDR3 length: 14; CDR3 DNA: TGTGCCTGGGGTAGCGGGTTAGCCAAAAACATTCAGTACTTC; CDR3 protein: CAWGSGLAKNIQYF
V gene: TRBV2; J gene: TRBJ2-5; D gene: TRBD2; clone size: once; CDR3 length: 17; CDR3 DNA: TGTGCCAGCAGTCGCTACGGGACTAGCGGGCCCCAAGAGACCCAGTACTTC; CDR3 protein: CASSRYGTSGPQETQYF
V gene: TRBV7-9; J gene: TRBJ1-2; D gene: -; clone size: -; CDR3 length: 12; CDR3 DNA: TGTGCCAGCAGCTTACACGCGTATGGCTACACCTTC; CDR3 protein: CASSLHAYGYTF
V gene: TRBV30; J gene: TRBJ2-7; D gene: TRBD1; clone size: few; CDR3 length: 14; CDR3 DNA: TGTGCCTGGAGTGTACGAAGGGGGCTGAACGAGCAGTACTTC; CDR3 protein: CAWSVRRGLNEQYF
V gene: TRBV5-6; J gene: TRBJ2-1; D gene: -; clone size: -; CDR3 length: 14; CDR3 DNA: TGTGCCAGCAGCCTTGGCAGCTCCTACAATGAGCAGTTCTTC; CDR3 protein: CASSLGSSYNEQFF
V gene: TRBV5-1; J gene: TRBJ1-2; D gene: -; clone size: few; CDR3 length: 15; CDR3 DNA: TGCGCCAGCAGCCCCGGCGTCTTAGTGGACTATGGCTACACCTTC; CDR3 protein: CASSPGVLVDYGYTF
V gene: TRBV5-4; J gene: TRBJ2-3; D gene: TRBD1; clone size: -; CDR3 length: 16; CDR3 DNA: TGTGCCAGCAACACAGGGGGCGGGGCCCGGATAGATACGCAGTATTTT; CDR3 protein: CASNTGGGARIDTQYF
V gene: TRBV29-1; J gene: TRBJ2-5; D gene: -; clone size: -; CDR3 length: 11; CDR3 DNA: TGCAGCGCCGAGGTGGCAGAGACCCAGTACTTC; CDR3 protein: CSAEVAETQYF
V gene: TRBV5-1; J gene: TRBJ2-5; D gene: -; clone size: once; CDR3 length: 14; CDR3 DNA: TGCGCCAGCAGCCCGGGACTCATTCAAGAGACCCAGTACTTC; CDR3 protein: CASSPGLIQETQYF
V gene: TRBV2; J gene: TRBJ2-3; D gene: -; clone size: -; CDR3 length: 14; CDR3 DNA: TGTGCCAGCAGTTACGACATAGGCACAGATACGCAGTATTTT; CDR3 protein: CASSYDIGTDTQYF